This TCR beta chain is drawn from a study of T cell repertoires in cytomegalovirus infection. As to this clonotype: What it binds is not known.

TCRdb re-called the reads with MiXCR, one entry per CDR3 protein. The sample has under 120,000 distinct CDR3 sequences, around 40% seen once. CDR1 is MNHNY and CDR2 is SVGAGI in the germline V gene (reference sequence). The CDR3 is 15 amino acids. V shed 4 bases and J 3 bases; nucleotides not matched to a gene: 6. The sequenced sample was CD8+ T cells from cultured PBMCs, obtained from culture after CMV antigen stimulation. The chain couples TRBV6-6 to TRBJ2-4; TRBD2 agrees at 7 bases. This receptor was identified in a human donor in good health (CMV status not recorded). Some clones in this sample may be carry-over from other donors' samples. CDR3 coding DNA: TGTGCCAGCAGTTCTAGCGGAACCCTCAAAAACATTCAGTACTTC. Its protein product is CASSSSGTLKNIQYF.